Described below is a single T cell receptor (beta chain) sequence and its context. This record comes from a study of cytomegalovirus exposure and HLA in healthy donors. PCR primers comprised 60 Vbeta and 13 Jbeta primers. Repertoires were generated with immunoSEQ multiplex PCR, while TCRdb's copy carries only in-frame clones and drops some. The sample yields some 130,000 clones, roughly 85% seen once. V was pared by 0 bases and J by 2 bases, with 8 bases between. The CDR3 contains 14 residues. Germline V CDR1 and CDR2: MNHNY, SVGAGI (reference sequence). The sequenced material came from PBMCs. The source of this sequence is a man aged 35-49 years in good health and CMV-seropositive. V usage is TRBV6-6 and J usage is TRBJ2-7; D ambiguous. In DNA form, the CDR3 reads TGTGCCAGCAGTTACTCGTCTGTAACCTACGAGCAGTACTTC. This translates into CASSYSSVTYEQYF.